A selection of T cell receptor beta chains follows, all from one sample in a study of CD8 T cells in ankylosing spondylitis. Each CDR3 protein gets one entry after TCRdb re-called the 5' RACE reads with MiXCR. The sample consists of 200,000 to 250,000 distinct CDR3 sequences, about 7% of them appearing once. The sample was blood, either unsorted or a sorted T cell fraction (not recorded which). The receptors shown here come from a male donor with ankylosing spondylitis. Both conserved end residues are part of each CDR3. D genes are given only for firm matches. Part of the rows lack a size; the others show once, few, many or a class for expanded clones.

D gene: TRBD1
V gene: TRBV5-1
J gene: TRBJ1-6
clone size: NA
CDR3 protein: CASSPTRDSGRHSPLHF
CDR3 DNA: TGCGCCAGCAGCCCCACTCGGGACAGCGGACGGCATTCACCCCTCCACTTT

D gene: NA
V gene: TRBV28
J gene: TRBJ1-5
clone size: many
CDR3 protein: CASSFRSSNQPQHF
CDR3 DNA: TGTGCCAGCAGTTTTCGGTCGAGTAATCAGCCCCAGCATTTT

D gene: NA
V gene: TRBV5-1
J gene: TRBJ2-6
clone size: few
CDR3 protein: CASSLNSPGANVLTF
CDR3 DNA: TGCGCCAGCAGCTTAAATTCCCCTGGGGCCAACGTCCTGACTTTC

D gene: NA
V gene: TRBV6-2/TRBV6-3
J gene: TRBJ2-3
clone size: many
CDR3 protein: CASSPMEGRGDTQYF
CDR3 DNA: TGTGCCAGCAGTCCGATGGAGGGCCGAGGAGATACGCAGTATTTT

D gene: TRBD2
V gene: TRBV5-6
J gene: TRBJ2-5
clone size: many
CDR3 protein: CASSRGTSGTQETQYF
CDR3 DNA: TGTGCCAGCAGCCGAGGGACTAGCGGGACCCAAGAGACCCAGTACTTC

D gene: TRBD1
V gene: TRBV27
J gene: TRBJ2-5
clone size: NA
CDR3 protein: CASNTGQGVLPQYF
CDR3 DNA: TGTGCCAGCAACACCGGACAGGGCGTGTTGCCCCAGTACTTC

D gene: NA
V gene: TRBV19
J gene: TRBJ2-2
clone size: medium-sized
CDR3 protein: CASRDGNTGELFF
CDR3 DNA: TGTGCCAGTAGGGACGGGAACACCGGGGAGCTGTTTTTT

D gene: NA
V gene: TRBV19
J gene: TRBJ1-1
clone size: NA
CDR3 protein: CASSIGGSPEAFF
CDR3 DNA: TGTGCCAGTAGTATAGGCGGGAGCCCTGAAGCTTTCTTT

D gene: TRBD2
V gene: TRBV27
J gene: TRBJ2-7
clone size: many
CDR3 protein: CASSTLAGPFYEQYF
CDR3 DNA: TGTGCCAGCAGTACGCTAGCGGGACCTTTCTACGAGCAGTACTTC

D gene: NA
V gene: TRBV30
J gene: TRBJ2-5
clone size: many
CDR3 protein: CAWGPEETQYF
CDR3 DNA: TGTGCCTGGGGACCTGAGGAGACCCAGTACTTC

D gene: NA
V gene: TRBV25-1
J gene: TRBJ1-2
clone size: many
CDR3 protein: CASSDRQRDGYTF
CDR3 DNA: TGTGCCAGCAGTGATCGTCAACGGGATGGCTACACCTTC

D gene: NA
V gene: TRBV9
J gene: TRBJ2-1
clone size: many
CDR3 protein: CAPGLAYNEQFF
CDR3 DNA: TGTGCCCCGGGGCTAGCTTACAATGAGCAGTTCTTC

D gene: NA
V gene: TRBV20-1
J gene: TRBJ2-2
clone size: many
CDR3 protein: CSARDRGRGRVISNTGELFF
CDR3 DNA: TGCAGTGCTAGAGATCGCGGTCGGGGCAGGGTCATTTCGAACACCGGGGAGCTGTTTTTT

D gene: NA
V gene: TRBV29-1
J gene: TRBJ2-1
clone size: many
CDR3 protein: CSVEYRDHEQFF
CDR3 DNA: TGCAGCGTTGAGTACAGGGACCATGAGCAGTTCTTC

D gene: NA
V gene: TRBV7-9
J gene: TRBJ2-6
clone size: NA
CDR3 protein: CASSLNGQTGANVLTF
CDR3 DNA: TGTGCCAGCAGCTTAAACGGACAGACCGGGGCCAACGTCCTGACTTTC

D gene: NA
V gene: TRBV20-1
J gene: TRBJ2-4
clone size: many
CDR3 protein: CSAWDINIQYF
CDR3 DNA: TGCAGTGCCTGGGACATAAACATTCAGTACTTC

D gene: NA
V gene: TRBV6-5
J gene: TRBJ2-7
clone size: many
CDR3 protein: CASSYSGSEQYF
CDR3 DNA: TGTGCCAGCAGTTACTCGGGAAGCGAGCAGTACTTC

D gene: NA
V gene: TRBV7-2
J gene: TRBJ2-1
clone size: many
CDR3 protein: CASSSEVGIHEQFF
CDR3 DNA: TGTGCCAGCAGCTCAGAAGTAGGGATCCATGAGCAGTTCTTC

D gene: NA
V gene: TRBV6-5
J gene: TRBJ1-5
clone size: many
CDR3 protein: CASSYNWGNQPQHF
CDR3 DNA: TGTGCCAGCAGTTACAATTGGGGGAATCAGCCCCAGCATTTT

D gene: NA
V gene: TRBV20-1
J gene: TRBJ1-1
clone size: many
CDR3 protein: CSANWRKNTEAFF
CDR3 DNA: TGCAGTGCTAACTGGAGGAAGAACACTGAAGCTTTCTTT

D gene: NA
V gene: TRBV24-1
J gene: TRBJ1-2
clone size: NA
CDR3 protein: CATSGSSNYGYTF
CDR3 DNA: TGTGCCACCAGTGGTTCTTCTAACTATGGCTACACCTTC

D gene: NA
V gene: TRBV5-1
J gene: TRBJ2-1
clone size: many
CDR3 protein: CASTQSPPGPLGSEQFF
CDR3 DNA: TGCGCCAGCACCCAATCACCCCCCGGGCCCCTGGGAAGTGAGCAGTTCTTC

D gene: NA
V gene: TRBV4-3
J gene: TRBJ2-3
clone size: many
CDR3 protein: CASSHYEWGDTQYF
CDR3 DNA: TGCGCCAGCAGCCATTATGAATGGGGAGATACGCAGTATTTT

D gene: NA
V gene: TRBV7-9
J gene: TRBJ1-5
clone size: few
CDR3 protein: CASSPDGREPQHF
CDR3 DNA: TGTGCCAGCAGCCCAGACGGAAGGGAACCCCAGCATTTT

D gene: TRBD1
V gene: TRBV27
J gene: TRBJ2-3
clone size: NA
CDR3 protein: CASSLPGTELGTDTQYF
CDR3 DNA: TGTGCCAGCAGTTTACCCGGGACAGAGCTAGGCACAGATACGCAGTATTTT

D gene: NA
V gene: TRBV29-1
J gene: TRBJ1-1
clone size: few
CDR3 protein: CSVEVEQEAFF
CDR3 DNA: TGCAGCGTTGAGGTGGAGCAGGAAGCTTTCTTT

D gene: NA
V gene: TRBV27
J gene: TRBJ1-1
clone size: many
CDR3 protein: CASGYLGGASKAFF
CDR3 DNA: TGTGCCAGCGGATACCTCGGCGGGGCCTCCAAAGCTTTCTTT

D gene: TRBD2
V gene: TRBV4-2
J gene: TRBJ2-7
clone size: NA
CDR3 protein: CASSPELAGRYEQYF
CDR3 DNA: TGTGCCAGCAGCCCCGAACTAGCGGGAAGGTACGAGCAGTACTTC

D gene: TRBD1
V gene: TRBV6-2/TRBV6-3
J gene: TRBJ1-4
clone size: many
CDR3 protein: CASSPDRGNEKLFF
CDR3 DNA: TGTGCCAGCAGTCCGGACAGGGGGAATGAAAAACTGTTTTTT

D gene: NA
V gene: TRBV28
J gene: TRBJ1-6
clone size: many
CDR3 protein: CASSFPREGSSPLHF
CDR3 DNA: TGTGCCAGCAGTTTCCCACGGGAGGGTAGTTCACCCCTCCACTTT

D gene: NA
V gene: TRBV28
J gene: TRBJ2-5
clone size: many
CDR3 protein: CASSLLGGETQYF
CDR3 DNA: TGTGCCAGCAGTTTATTGGGGGGAGAGACCCAGTACTTC

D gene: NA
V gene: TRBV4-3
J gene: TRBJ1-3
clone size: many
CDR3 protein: CASSQDDGAGNTIYF
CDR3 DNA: TGCGCCAGCAGCCAAGATGATGGGGCTGGAAACACCATATATTTT

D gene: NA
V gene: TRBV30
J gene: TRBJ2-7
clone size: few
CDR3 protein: CAWRSAGTPYEQYF
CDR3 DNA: TGTGCCTGGAGATCTGCAGGGACTCCCTACGAGCAGTACTTC

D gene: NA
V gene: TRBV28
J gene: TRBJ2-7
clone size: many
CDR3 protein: CASSSRRGEQYF
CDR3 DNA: TGTGCCAGCAGTTCTCGCCGGGGCGAGCAGTACTTC

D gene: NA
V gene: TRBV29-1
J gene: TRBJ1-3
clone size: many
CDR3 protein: CSVEDLETGNTIYF
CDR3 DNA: TGCAGCGTTGAAGATCTAGAGACGGGAAACACCATATATTTT

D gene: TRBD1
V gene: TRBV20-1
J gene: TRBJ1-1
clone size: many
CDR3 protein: CSARVGQANTEAFF
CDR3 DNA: TGCAGTGCTAGAGTTGGACAGGCGAACACTGAAGCTTTCTTT

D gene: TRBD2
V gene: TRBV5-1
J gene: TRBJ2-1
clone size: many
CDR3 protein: CASSLSGGPYNEQFF
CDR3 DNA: TGCGCCAGCAGCCTAAGCGGGGGACCCTACAATGAGCAGTTCTTC

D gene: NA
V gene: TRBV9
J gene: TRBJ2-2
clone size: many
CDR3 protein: CASTAPGALNTGELFF
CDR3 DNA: TGTGCCAGCACAGCCCCGGGGGCCTTAAACACCGGGGAGCTGTTTTTT

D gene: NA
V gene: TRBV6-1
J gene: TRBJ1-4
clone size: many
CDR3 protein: CASYSIQGEKLFF
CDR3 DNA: TGTGCCAGCTACTCAATTCAGGGTGAAAAACTGTTTTTT